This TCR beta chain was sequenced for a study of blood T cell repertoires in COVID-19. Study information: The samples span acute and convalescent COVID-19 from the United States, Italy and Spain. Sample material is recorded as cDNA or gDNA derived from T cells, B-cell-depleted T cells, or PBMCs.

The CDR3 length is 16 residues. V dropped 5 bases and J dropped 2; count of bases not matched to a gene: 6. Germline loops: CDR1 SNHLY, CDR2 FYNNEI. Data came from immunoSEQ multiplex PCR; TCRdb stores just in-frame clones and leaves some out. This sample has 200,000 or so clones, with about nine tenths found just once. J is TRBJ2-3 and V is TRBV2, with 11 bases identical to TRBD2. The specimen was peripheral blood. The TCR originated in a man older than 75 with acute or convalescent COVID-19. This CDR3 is CASSKLAGVLTDTQYF. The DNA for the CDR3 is TGTGCCAGCAGTAAACTAGCGGGAGTTCTCACAGATACGCAGTATTTT.